The 16 T cell receptor beta chains in this list originate from one sample, sequenced in a study of naive and memory T cell subsets. This sample's treatment: skin biopsy from PPD injection site in Mantoux-positive individual. The library had UMIs added by 3' ligation of an oligonucleotide to TCR cDNA. Four PCR rounds used nested alpha and beta constant region primers plus the SP2 primer. Using its own MiXCR run on the UMI-ligation and nested PCR reads, TCRdb lists one record per CDR3 protein. The table lists approximately 21,000 distinct CDR3 sequences, 5.5% to 7.5% of them singletons. The sequences come from skin, collected from a tuberculin skin test site. Source of these receptors: an adult in good health.

The chain carries TRBV27 and TRBJ1-2; D is uncertain. Germline assignment: CDR1 MNHEY and CDR2 SMNVEV (reference sequence). The length of the CDR3 is 13 residues. V was cut by 5 bases and J by 10 bases, with 17 bases left in between. The DNA for the CDR3 is TGTGCCAGCAGTAAATACGGAGATATTGACTACACCTTC. The encoded protein is CASSKYGDIDYTF.

This clonotype was detected only a few times. The chain joins TRBV6-6 to TRBJ2-7; D not resolved. Germline CDR1 reads MNHNY; CDR2 reads SVGAGI (reference sequence). With 5 bases removed from V and 3 bases from J, the gap between germline ends came to 14 bases. This CDR3 is 14 amino acids long. CDR3: CASSPRRWGYEQYF. The CDR3 DNA follows: TGTGCCAGCAGTCCCCGGCGGTGGGGCTACGAGCAGTACTTC.

The chain has TRBV7-2 and TRBJ1-2, with D perhaps matching TRBD1 (5 bases). The germline V gene has CDR1 SGHTA and CDR2 FQGNSA. This CDR3 contains 13 residues. The V end lost 4 bases, the J end lost 2 bases, and 8 bases lay between the germline ends. The CDR3 DNA is TGTGCCAGCAGCTCTACAGGAAACTATGGCTACACCTTC. It translates to CASSSTGNYGYTF.

This clonotype was picked up a small number of times. This chain links TRBV3-1 with TRBJ1-1; TRBD1 might be the D (6 bases). This CDR3 is built from 14 residues. Deletions cut 4 bases from V and 5 bases from J, with 14 bases between. Germline V CDR1 and CDR2: LGHDT, YNNKEL (reference sequence). CDR3 in DNA: TGTGCCAGCAGCCCACAGGGTGGAAGGACTGAAGCTTTCTTT. Encoded protein: CASSPQGGRTEAFF.

This clonotype has only a few counts. V is TRBV9 and J is TRBJ2-1, with D uncertain. Trimming removed 1 base from V and 9 bases from J, with 5 bases in between. Germline V gene lookup returns CDR1 SGDLS and CDR2 YYNGEE. The CDR3 covers 11 residues. In nucleotides, the CDR3 is TGTGCCAGCAGCGTATCGGGTGAGCAGTTCTTC. It translates to CASSVSGEQFF.

A few counts support this clonotype. The J gene is TRBJ1-5, the V gene TRBV27; possible D gene TRBD1, 6 bases. The germline V and J ends were trimmed by 9 bases and 2 bases, with 20 bases remaining between them. The CDR3 is 16 amino acids. Germline CDR1 MNHEY, CDR2 SMNVEV (reference sequence). CDR3 bases: TGTGCCAGTAGAAACTCGGGGGGCGCTGGCAATCAGCCCCAGCATTTT. Translated: CASRNSGGAGNQPQHF.

Many counts were recorded for this clonotype. V is TRBV4-2 and J is TRBJ2-7; maybe TRBD1 (5 bases). Germline CDR1 and CDR2: LGHNA and YNFKEQ. V was trimmed by 0 bases and J by 1 base, leaving 25 bases between them. CDR3 size: 20 residues. For the CDR3, the DNA is TGTGCCAGCAGCCAAGAAGGGGTCTTTTGGGCCAGGGTTCTTTCCTACGAGCAGTACTTC. This gives the protein CASSQEGVFWARVLSYEQYF.

V is TRBV6-2 or TRBV6-3 and J is TRBJ1-5; 8 bases agree with TRBD1. The J segment lost 0 bases and the V segment lost 5 bases, leaving 6 bases of the junction unmatched. Germline-derived CDR1 and CDR2 are MNHEY and SVGEGT. The CDR3 is 16 residues long. For the CDR3, the DNA is TGTGCCAGCAGTCGAGGACAGGGCCATAGCAATCAGCCCCAGCATTTT. This codes for CASSRGQGHSNQPQHF.

This clonotype was counted at least ten times. The chain has TRBV5-1 and TRBJ2-5; a possible D gene is TRBD2 (6 bases). The V gene's germline CDR1 is SGHRS and CDR2 YFSETQ. This CDR3 region has 16 residues. The ends were cut back, 5 bases at V and 2 bases at J, with 19 bases in the middle. The chain's CDR3 is CASRFAGWDRQETQYF. The CDR3 coding sequence is TGCGCCAGCAGGTTTGCGGGATGGGACCGGCAAGAGACCCAGTACTTC. The complete variable domain, with remaining parts taken from reference TRBV5-1 and TRBJ2-5, reads KAGVTQTPRYLIKTRGQQVTLSCSPISGHRSVSWYQQTPGQGLQFLFEYFSETQRNKGNFPGRFSGRQFSNSRSEMNVSTLELGDSALYLCASRFAGWDRQETQYFGPGTRLLVL.

This clonotype was seen only a few times. The V call is TRBV7-2, the J call TRBJ2-1; a weak D match, TRBD2 (5 bases). Trimming removed 2 bases at V and 0 bases at J, with 20 bases between. The germline CDR1 and CDR2 sequences are SGHTA and FQGNSA. This CDR3 has 19 residues. This CDR3 is CASSLPRSGSRSSYNEQFF. CDR3 in DNA: TGTGCCAGCAGCTTACCGCGATCGGGGTCTAGGAGCTCCTACAATGAGCAGTTCTTC. The variable domain in full, completed from reference TRBV7-2 and TRBJ2-1, reads GAGVSQSPSNKVTEKGKDVELRCDPISGHTALYWYRQSLGQGLEFLIYFQGNSAPDKSGLPSDRFSAERTGGSVSTLTIQRTQQEDSAVYLCASSLPRSGSRSSYNEQFFGPGTRLTVL.

This clonotype was counted only a few times. The chain recombines TRBV28 with TRBJ1-1; unclear D gene. The CDR3 is 14 residues long. The V end lost 11 bases, the J end lost 10 bases, and 26 bases lay between the germline ends. The germline V gene encodes CDR1 MDHEN and CDR2 SYDVKM. This chain's CDR3 is CAGQRAGSVYGAFF. The CDR3 DNA follows: TGTGCCGGCCAGAGGGCGGGGTCAGTTTATGGAGCTTTCTTT.

This clonotype has more than one count but fewer than ten. This chain connects TRBV7-2 to TRBJ2-2, with TRBD2 matching 9 bases. The trim removed 2 bases at V and 6 bases at J, leaving 7 bases unmatched. Germline loops: CDR1 SGHTA, CDR2 FQGNSA. CDR3 size: 16 residues. The CDR3 protein is CASSLILAGKAGELFF. The CDR3 bases are TGTGCCAGCAGCTTAATTCTAGCGGGAAAGGCCGGGGAGCTGTTTTTT.

This clonotype was counted at least ten times. The rearrangement joins TRBV25-1 to TRBJ2-2; TRBD1 is a possible D gene (8 bases). CDR1 MGHDK and CDR2 SYGVNS come from the germline V gene. Trimming cost V 5 bases and J 1 base, with 20 bases left between them. The CDR3 length is 18 residues. The CDR3 nucleotides are TGTGCCAGCAGTCAACTCAGGGGGCTAGCGGAGAACACCGGGGAGCTGTTTTTT. This translates into CASSQLRGLAENTGELFF.

This clonotype was picked up many times. Sequence at one end of the junction differs from germline and may be a read error. This chain links TRBV4-1 with TRBJ1-4; no clear D. The CDR3 contains 11 residues. Per the germline V gene, CDR1 is MGHRA and CDR2 is YSYEKL. The CDR3: CASSHSEQLFF. In DNA form, the CDR3 reads TGCGCCAGCAGCCATTCTGAACAACTGTTTTTT.

This clonotype has more than one count but fewer than ten. This chain joins TRBV20-1 and TRBJ2-4, with 9 bases matching TRBD2. The CDR3 runs 18 residues. From germline, CDR1 is DFQATT and CDR2 SNEGSKA (reference sequence). The ends lost 0 bases at V and 1 base at J; junction bases unmatched: 10. The chain's CDR3 is CSARDRDSGGRAKNIQYF. The CDR3, as DNA: TGCAGTGCTAGAGATCGGGATAGCGGGGGCCGGGCCAAAAACATTCAGTACTTC.

This clonotype occurred many times. The V gene is TRBV18, the J gene TRBJ1-1; no reliable D call. Germline V lookup: CDR1 KGHSH, CDR2 LQKENI. V lost 2 bases and J lost 1, with 5 bases in between. This CDR3 is 13 amino acids long. This CDR3 is CASSPSQNTEAFF. For the CDR3, the DNA is TGTGCCAGCTCACCATCACAGAACACTGAAGCTTTCTTT.